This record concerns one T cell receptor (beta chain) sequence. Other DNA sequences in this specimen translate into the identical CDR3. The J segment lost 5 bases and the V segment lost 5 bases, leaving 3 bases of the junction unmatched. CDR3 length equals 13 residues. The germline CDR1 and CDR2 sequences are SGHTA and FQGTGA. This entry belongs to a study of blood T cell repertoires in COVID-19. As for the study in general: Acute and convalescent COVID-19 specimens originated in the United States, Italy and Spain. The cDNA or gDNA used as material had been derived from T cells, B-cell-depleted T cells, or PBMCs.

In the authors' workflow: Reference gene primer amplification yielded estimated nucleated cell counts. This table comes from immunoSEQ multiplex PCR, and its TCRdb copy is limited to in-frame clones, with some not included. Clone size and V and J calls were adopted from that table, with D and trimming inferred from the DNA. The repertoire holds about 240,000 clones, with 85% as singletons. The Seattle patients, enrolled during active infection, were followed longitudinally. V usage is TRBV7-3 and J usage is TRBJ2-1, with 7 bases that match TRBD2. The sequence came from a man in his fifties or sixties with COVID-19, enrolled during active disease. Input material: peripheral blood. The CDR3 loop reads CASSPGTNNEQFF. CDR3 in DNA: TGTGCCAGCAGCCCCGGGACTAACAATGAGCAGTTCTTC.